The rows below give T cell receptor beta chains drawn from one sample of a study of blood T cell repertoires in COVID-19. The repertoire was sequenced with immunoSEQ multiplex PCR; TCRdb's copy has only in-frame clones and lacks some. Of about 58,000 clones listed, nearly 90% are singletons. The sample was peripheral blood. The source of these receptors is a man aged 55 to 70 with active COVID-19. Each CDR3 is given with its conserved first and last residue. Fields, in order: CDR3 DNA, CDR3 protein, V gene, D gene, J gene, clone size. A D gene is named only where the DNA matches it firmly. Part of the rows lack a size; the others show once, few, many or a class for expanded clones.

DNA: TGTGCCAGCAGCTTACTCGGAGATACGCAGTATTTT; CDR3: CASSLLGDTQYF; V: TRBV7-2; D: NA; J: TRBJ2-3; size: NA
DNA: TGTGCCAGCAACCCCGCGGGTAGTAATTCACCCCTCCACTTT; CDR3: CASNPAGSNSPLHF; V: TRBV28; D: NA; J: TRBJ1-6; size: NA
DNA: TGTGCCAGCAGCTTAGGAGGACTCGAGCTGTTTTTT; CDR3: CASSLGGLELFF; V: TRBV11-2; D: NA; J: TRBJ2-2; size: NA
DNA: TGCGCCAGCAGCCCTTTGACAGGGGTAACCTACGAGCAGTACTTC; CDR3: CASSPLTGVTYEQYF; V: TRBV5-1; D: TRBD1; J: TRBJ2-7; size: NA
DNA: TGTGCCAGCAGCCAAGTTGCGGGGAGTTATAGTGAGCAGTTCTTC; CDR3: CASSQVAGSYSEQFF; V: TRBV4-2; D: NA; J: TRBJ2-1; size: NA
DNA: TGTGCCAGCGGGGGGACGCCGGGTGAAAAACTGTTTTTT; CDR3: CASGGTPGEKLFF; V: TRBV7-9; D: NA; J: TRBJ1-4; size: NA
DNA: TGTGCCAGCAGTCAGTTGGGTTCGAGGAGCACAGATACGCAGTATTTT; CDR3: CASSQLGSRSTDTQYF; V: TRBV28; D: NA; J: TRBJ2-3; size: NA
DNA: TGTGCCAGCCGCCTAGCGGGAGGGTACGAGCAGTACTTC; CDR3: CASRLAGGYEQYF; V: TRBV3-1/TRBV3-2; D: TRBD2; J: TRBJ2-7; size: NA
DNA: TGCAGCCTGGCGGGGACAGGGCAAATAACAGATACGCAGTATTTT; CDR3: CSLAGTGQITDTQYF; V: TRBV29-1; D: TRBD1; J: TRBJ2-3; size: NA
DNA: TGTGCCAGCAGCCAAGACAGGGGTCAGCCCCAGCATTTT; CDR3: CASSQDRGQPQHF; V: TRBV3-1/TRBV3-2; D: NA; J: TRBJ1-5; size: NA
DNA: TGTGCCAGCAGCGTAGGGACAGGGATAGGCGAAGCTTTCTTT; CDR3: CASSVGTGIGEAFF; V: TRBV11-1; D: TRBD1; J: TRBJ1-1; size: NA
DNA: TGTGCCAGCAGCTCTAGCGGGGGAACCCAGTACTTC; CDR3: CASSSSGGTQYF; V: TRBV5-5; D: TRBD2; J: TRBJ2-5; size: NA
DNA: TGTGCCAGCAGCGCCCGAAGAGACCAGGGTTTATGTAATTCACCCCTCCACTTT; CDR3: CASSARRDQGLCNSPLHF; V: TRBV21-1; D: NA; J: TRBJ1-6; size: NA
DNA: TGCGCCGCACAGGGGGACTATGGCTACACCTTC; CDR3: CAAQGDYGYTF; V: TRBV10-1; D: TRBD1; J: TRBJ1-2; size: few
DNA: TGTGCCACCAGCAGACCAAGAGACAGGGTCGGTAATCAGCCCCAGCATTTT; CDR3: CATSRPRDRVGNQPQHF; V: TRBV15; D: TRBD1; J: TRBJ1-5; size: NA
DNA: TGTGCCAGCAGCTGGACAGGGCAGGCGAACACTGAAGCTTTCTTT; CDR3: CASSWTGQANTEAFF; V: TRBV7-6; D: TRBD1; J: TRBJ1-1; size: NA
DNA: TGCGCCAGCAGCTTGAGCAGGATGAACACTGAAGCTTTCTTT; CDR3: CASSLSRMNTEAFF; V: TRBV5-1; D: NA; J: TRBJ1-1; size: NA
DNA: TGTGCCAGCAGCTTGGACGGGATAGGTAATTCACCCCTCCACTTT; CDR3: CASSLDGIGNSPLHF; V: TRBV5-5; D: NA; J: TRBJ1-6; size: few
DNA: TGTGCCAGCAGCCAAAGACAGGGGGACACCGGGGAGCTGTTTTTT; CDR3: CASSQRQGDTGELFF; V: TRBV9; D: TRBD1; J: TRBJ2-2; size: NA
DNA: TGTGCCAGCAGTTTATTAGGGGGGGACACTGAAGCTTTCTTT; CDR3: CASSLLGGDTEAFF; V: TRBV28; D: NA; J: TRBJ1-1; size: NA
DNA: TGTGCCTGGAGTAGGGGGCTCACCTACGAGCAGTACTTC; CDR3: CAWSRGLTYEQYF; V: TRBV30; D: TRBD1; J: TRBJ2-7; size: NA
DNA: TGTGCCAGCAGTTTGTTCATAGTTAGCGACACCGCAATGCATTTT; CDR3: CASSLFIVSDTAMHF; V: TRBV28; D: NA; J: TRBJ1-5; size: NA
DNA: TGTGCCAGCAGTGAGGGGACTAGCGGGAGGTTTTTACTACAAGAGACCCAGTACTTC; CDR3: CASSEGTSGRFLLQETQYF; V: TRBV2; D: TRBD2; J: TRBJ2-5; size: NA
DNA: TGTGCCAGCAGCCAAGTTCCAGGGCGTACCACTGAAGCTTTCTTT; CDR3: CASSQVPGRTTEAFF; V: TRBV14; D: NA; J: TRBJ1-1; size: NA
DNA: TGTGCCAGTAGTTCCCGAGGACAGGGTCCCTACAATGAGCAGTTCTTC; CDR3: CASSSRGQGPYNEQFF; V: TRBV19; D: TRBD1; J: TRBJ2-1; size: NA
DNA: TGTGCCAGCAGCCCCCGGGGTAGCGGGGTTGCCTACGAGCAGTACTTC; CDR3: CASSPRGSGVAYEQYF; V: TRBV7-3; D: TRBD2; J: TRBJ2-7; size: NA
DNA: TGTGCCAGCAGTTACTCCGGTCGTCTGGAGCTGTTTTTT; CDR3: CASSYSGRLELFF; V: TRBV6-5; D: NA; J: TRBJ2-2; size: NA
DNA: TGTGCCAGCAGCTTCCGCCGCAGGGGTAATGAGCAGTTCTTC; CDR3: CASSFRRRGNEQFF; V: TRBV6-2/TRBV6-3; D: NA; J: TRBJ2-1; size: NA
DNA: TGTGCCAGCAGTCGGGACAGGGTCGGGAATTCACCCCTCCACTTT; CDR3: CASSRDRVGNSPLHF; V: TRBV28; D: TRBD1; J: TRBJ1-6; size: NA
DNA: TGTGCCAGCAGTACCCCAGGACAGCCCTACGAGCAGTACTTC; CDR3: CASSTPGQPYEQYF; V: TRBV6-2/TRBV6-3; D: NA; J: TRBJ2-7; size: NA
DNA: TGTGCCAGCAGCCTTCGGACAGGCACCTACGAGCAGTACTTC; CDR3: CASSLRTGTYEQYF; V: TRBV5-5; D: TRBD1; J: TRBJ2-7; size: NA
DNA: TGTGCCAGCAGCCAAGGACAGGGAGTAGGCAACACCATATATTTT; CDR3: CASSQGQGVGNTIYF; V: TRBV3-1/TRBV3-2; D: TRBD1; J: TRBJ1-3; size: NA
DNA: TGCGCCAGCAGCCCCGGACAGGGGTTATACGAGCAGTACTTC; CDR3: CASSPGQGLYEQYF; V: TRBV5-1; D: TRBD1; J: TRBJ2-7; size: NA
DNA: TGTGCCAGCAGCTCAGGGGGGCGTGAAGCTTTCTTT; CDR3: CASSSGGREAFF; V: TRBV7-9; D: TRBD1; J: TRBJ1-1; size: NA
DNA: TGTGCCAGCAGTTTTATACAGGGTTACTATGGCTACACCTTC; CDR3: CASSFIQGYYGYTF; V: TRBV28; D: NA; J: TRBJ1-2; size: NA
DNA: TGTGCCAGCAGCTTAGGGACAGGGAGTGAAAAACTGTTTTTT; CDR3: CASSLGTGSEKLFF; V: TRBV7-9; D: TRBD1; J: TRBJ1-4; size: NA
DNA: TGTGCCTCATCTGACAGATTGAACACTGAAGCTTTCTTT; CDR3: CASSDRLNTEAFF; V: TRBV11-3; D: NA; J: TRBJ1-1; size: NA
DNA: TGTGCCAGCAGCCCCATCGAGAGGGTTGGAGCGCAGTATTTT; CDR3: CASSPIERVGAQYF; V: TRBV6-5; D: NA; J: TRBJ2-3; size: NA
DNA: TGTGCCAGTAGTATAGATGAGGGTCCCTACGAGCAGTACTTC; CDR3: CASSIDEGPYEQYF; V: TRBV19; D: NA; J: TRBJ2-7; size: NA
DNA: TGTGCCATCAGGAGGAGGGACTCCTACGAGCAGTACTTC; CDR3: CAIRRRDSYEQYF; V: TRBV10-3; D: NA; J: TRBJ2-7; size: NA
DNA: TGTGCCAGCAGTCCAAAAGTATCGGTGAACACTGAAGCTTTCTTT; CDR3: CASSPKVSVNTEAFF; V: TRBV28; D: NA; J: TRBJ1-1; size: NA
DNA: TGTGCCAGCACCCTTCCGGGGACACAACAGGCTTTCTTT; CDR3: CASTLPGTQQAFF; V: TRBV6-5; D: NA; J: TRBJ1-1; size: NA
DNA: TGTGCCAGCAGCGTAGGTCAAGAGATTTCACCCCTCCACTTT; CDR3: CASSVGQEISPLHF; V: TRBV9; D: NA; J: TRBJ1-6; size: NA
DNA: TGTGCCAGCTCATCTAGTAATGAAAAACTGTTTTTT; CDR3: CASSSSNEKLFF; V: TRBV18; D: NA; J: TRBJ1-4; size: NA
DNA: TGTGCCAGCAGCTTGGCAGCGGGAGGATTAGCGAACATTCAGTACTTC; CDR3: CASSLAAGGLANIQYF; V: TRBV5-4; D: TRBD2; J: TRBJ2-4; size: NA
DNA: TGTGCCAGCTCACCCGACAGCCCTGGAAACACCATATATTTT; CDR3: CASSPDSPGNTIYF; V: TRBV18; D: NA; J: TRBJ1-3; size: medium-sized